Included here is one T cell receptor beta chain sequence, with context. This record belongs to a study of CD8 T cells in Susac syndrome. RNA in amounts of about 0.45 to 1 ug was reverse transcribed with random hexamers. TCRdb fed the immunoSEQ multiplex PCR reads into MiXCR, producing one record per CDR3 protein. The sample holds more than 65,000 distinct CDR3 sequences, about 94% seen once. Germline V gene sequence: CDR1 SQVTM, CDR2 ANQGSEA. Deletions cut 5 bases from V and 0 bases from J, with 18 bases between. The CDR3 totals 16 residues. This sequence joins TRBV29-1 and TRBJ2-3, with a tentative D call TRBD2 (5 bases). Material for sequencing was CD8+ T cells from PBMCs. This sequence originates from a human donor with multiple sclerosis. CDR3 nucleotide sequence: TGCAGCGTTTCCGGGGAGATCTCAGGCAGCACAGATACGCAGTATTTT. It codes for CSVSGEISGSTDTQYF.